This T cell receptor beta chain appears in the sequencing data of a study of T cells in Graves' hyperthyroidism and ophthalmopathy (dated by TCRdb to about 2019). In the study overall: Peripheral blood was sampled at the time of initial diagnosis, prior to any treatment. TCR V-J signatures able to tell the groups apart were searched for in a discovery cohort of 100 or so patients, of whom 43 had Graves' ophthalmopathy and 55 to 60 had stable Graves' hyperthyroidism. Following sampling, methimazole starting at 30 mg daily was given to hyperthyroidism patients, and high-dose intravenous methylprednisolone was given to ophthalmopathy patients. The 100 or so discovery patients were randomly divided into training and test sets at a 7:3 ratio. In roughly six Graves' hyperthyroidism patients, the study also compared T-cell repertoires from thyroid tissue with T-cell repertoires from blood. Prospective prediction of ophthalmopathy was tested in an independent validation cohort consisting of 18 hyperthyroidism patients and some 15 patients who later progressed to ophthalmopathy. The paper reports TCR Vbeta CDR3 sequencing of about 140 peripheral blood samples: approximately 41 ophthalmopathy, under 85 hyperthyroidism and roughly 17 progressor patients.

The TCR beta CDR3 regions were amplified from RNA transcripts. A first-round RT-PCR of the TCR CDR3 used the HTBI primer set with the Qiagen OneStep RT-PCR kit. The libraries were constructed in a second round of multiplex PCR and then size-selected and purified. Paired-end sequencing of the libraries was performed with 100 bp reads on an Illumina HiSeq2000. In the paper's pipeline: Raw data were processed with SOAPnuke, discarding reads with adapters, uncalled bases, mean Phred below 15, or no exact constant-primer or identifier match. High-quality paired reads were merged with COPE v1.2.5, and unique nucleotide sequences were defined as clonotypes. MiTCR v1.1 was used to align the clonotypes against IMGT TRBV, TRBD and TRBJ reference segments. The analysis included only V-J combinations with a frequency above 0.0001, which together covered around 99% of the repertoires. A TCS score was defined as the ratio of F50 (clonal expansion) to E x V (chaos), with BLOSUM62-based TCRdist applied between CDR3 peptides within each V-J. Welch's t-statistics and random forest reduced 500 to 650 V-J features to roughly 13, which were used in a naive Bayes classifier (R e1071). The raw public data were reprocessed by TCRdb itself: fastp quality trimming at Q25, MiXCR clonotype calling, in-frame beta chains only. When rows share a CDR3 protein, they turn into one entry using the most common DNA and genes. The V and J calls here are based on TCRdb, not the publication. Here the sample has under 400,000 distinct CDR3 sequences; around 14% occur a single time. The ten largest clones capture roughly 9.2% of the sample.

Stable Graves' hyperthyroidism was defined as the absence of progression to ophthalmopathy over 18 months of follow-up. Hyperthyroidism patients were aged 18 to 65 years and newly diagnosed, with disease duration of less than 2 months. Any patient with an uncontrolled infection, another autoimmune disease, pregnancy or lactation was excluded. Diagnoses were established on the basis of clinical symptoms, serum thyroxine and TRAb, thyroid ultrasound, and orbital computed tomography. PBMCs were separated from under 11 ml of fresh peripheral blood using Ficoll-Paque density gradient centrifugation. Total RNA was extracted using Trizol reagent, and RNA quality was assessed on an Agilent 2100 Bioanalyzer. The sample holds many counts of this clonotype. No antigen is known for it. No much larger clonotype is one base removed from it; base qualities were not supplied. Overall study outcomes, separate from this receptor: A model built on a 13 V-J signature distinguished ophthalmopathy from stable hyperthyroidism, reaching around 90% sensitivity and around 81% specificity in cross-validation and 80%/75% in testing. In validation, the model predicted progression to ophthalmopathy with 60% to 71% sensitivity and less than 75% specificity, a median of about 6.7 months before onset. Most expanded thyroid clonotypes (frequency above 0.001) were also detected in blood, suggesting blood repertoires may reflect thyroid immune responses. No statistical method was used to fix the sample size in advance, and group allocation was not hidden from the investigators.

The CDR3 numbers 18 residues from cysteine through phenylalanine. Only the CDR3 region is kept as DNA, spanning 54 bases read in frame from base 1. The junction carries 15 bases between V and J, which are trimmed by 2 bases and 1 base respectively. Taken from the germline V gene (reference sequence), the CDR1 and CDR2 loops are MNHEY and SMNVEV. The sample comprised blood. The V and J segments used are TRBV27 and TRBJ1-6; TRBD1 is a weak D gene call, 5 bases matching. This clonotype was sampled from a woman between 18 and 29 years old with Graves' hyperthyroidism. The sequenced DNA is TGTGCCAGCAGTTTACGAGGGGTGGTGGATTCCTATAATTCACCCCTCCACTTT. Its protein product is CASSLRGVVDSYNSPLHF.